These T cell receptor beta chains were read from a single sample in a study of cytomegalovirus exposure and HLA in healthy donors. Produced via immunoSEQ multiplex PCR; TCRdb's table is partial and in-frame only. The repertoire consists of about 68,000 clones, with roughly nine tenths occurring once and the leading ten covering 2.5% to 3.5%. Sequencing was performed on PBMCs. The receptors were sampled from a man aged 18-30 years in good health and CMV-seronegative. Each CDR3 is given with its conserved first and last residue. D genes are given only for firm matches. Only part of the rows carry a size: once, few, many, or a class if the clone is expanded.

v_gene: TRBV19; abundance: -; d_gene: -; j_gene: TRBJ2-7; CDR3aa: CATQSRSWGPYEQYF; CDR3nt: TGTGCCACCCAAAGCAGGTCCTGGGGGCCCTACGAGCAGTACTTC
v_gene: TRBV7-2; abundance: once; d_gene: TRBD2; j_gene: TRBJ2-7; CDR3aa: CASSPEGREGINEQYF; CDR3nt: TGTGCCAGCAGCCCAGAGGGGCGGGAGGGCATAAACGAGCAGTACTTC
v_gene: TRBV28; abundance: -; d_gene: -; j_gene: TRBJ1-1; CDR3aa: CASSLPGQLNTEAFF; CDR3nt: TGTGCCAGCAGTTTACCCGGACAGTTGAACACTGAAGCTTTCTTT
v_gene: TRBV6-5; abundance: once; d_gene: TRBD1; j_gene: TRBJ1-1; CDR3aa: CASSLGQGMLSEAFF; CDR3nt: TGTGCCAGCAGTCTTGGACAGGGGATGCTTTCTGAAGCTTTCTTT
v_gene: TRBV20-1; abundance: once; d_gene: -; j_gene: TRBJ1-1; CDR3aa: CSAGGNTEAFF; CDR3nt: TGCAGTGCTGGGGGCAACACTGAAGCTTTCTTT
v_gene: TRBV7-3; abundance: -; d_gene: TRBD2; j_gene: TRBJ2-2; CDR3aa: CASSLVGSGGSEELFF; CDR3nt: TGTGCCAGCAGCTTAGTCGGTAGCGGGGGGTCGGAGGAGCTGTTTTTT
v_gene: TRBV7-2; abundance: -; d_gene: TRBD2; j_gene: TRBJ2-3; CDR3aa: CASSTPLTTSATHTQYF; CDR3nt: TGTGCCAGCAGCACCCCACTGACGACTAGCGCCACACATACGCAGTATTTT
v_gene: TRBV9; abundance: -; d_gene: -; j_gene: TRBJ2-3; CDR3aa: CASSQGTLTDTQYF; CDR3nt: TGTGCCAGCAGTCAGGGAACTCTCACAGATACGCAGTATTTT
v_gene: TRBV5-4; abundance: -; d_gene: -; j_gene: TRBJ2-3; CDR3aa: CASSPAQRFTDTQYF; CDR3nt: TGTGCCAGCAGCCCGGCCCAGCGGTTCACAGATACGCAGTATTTT
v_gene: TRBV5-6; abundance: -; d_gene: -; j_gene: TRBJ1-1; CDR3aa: CASSVGGLMVF; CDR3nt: TGTGCCAGCAGCGTGGGCGGTCTTATGGTCTTT
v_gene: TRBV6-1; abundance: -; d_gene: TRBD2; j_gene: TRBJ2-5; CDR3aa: CASRTTSVETQYF; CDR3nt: TGTGCCAGCAGGACGACTAGCGTTGAGACCCAGTACTTC